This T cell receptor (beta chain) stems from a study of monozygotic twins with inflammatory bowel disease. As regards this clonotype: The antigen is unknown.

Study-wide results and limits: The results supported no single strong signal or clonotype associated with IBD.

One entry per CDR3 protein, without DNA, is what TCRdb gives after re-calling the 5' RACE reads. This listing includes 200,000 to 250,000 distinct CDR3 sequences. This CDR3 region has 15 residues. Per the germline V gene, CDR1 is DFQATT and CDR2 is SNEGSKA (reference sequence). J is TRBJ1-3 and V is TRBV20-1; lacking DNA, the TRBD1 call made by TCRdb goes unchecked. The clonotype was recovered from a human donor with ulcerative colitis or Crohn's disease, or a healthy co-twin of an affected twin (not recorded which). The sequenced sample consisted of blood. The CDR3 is CSAMLDRVSGNTIYF.